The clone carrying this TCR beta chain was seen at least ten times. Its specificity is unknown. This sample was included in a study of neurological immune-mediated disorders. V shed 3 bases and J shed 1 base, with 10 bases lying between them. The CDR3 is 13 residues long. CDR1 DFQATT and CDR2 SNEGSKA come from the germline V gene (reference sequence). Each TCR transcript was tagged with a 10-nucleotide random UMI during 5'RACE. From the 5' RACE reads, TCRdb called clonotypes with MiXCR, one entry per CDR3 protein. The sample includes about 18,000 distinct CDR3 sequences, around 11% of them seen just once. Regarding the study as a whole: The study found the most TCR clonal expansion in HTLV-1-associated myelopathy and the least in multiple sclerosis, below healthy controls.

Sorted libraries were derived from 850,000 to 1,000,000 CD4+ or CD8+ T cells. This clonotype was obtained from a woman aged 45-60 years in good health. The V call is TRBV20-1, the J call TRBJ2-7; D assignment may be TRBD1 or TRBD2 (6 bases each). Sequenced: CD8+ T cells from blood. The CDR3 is CSASSGASYEQYF. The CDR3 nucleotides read TGCAGTGCTAGTTCGGGGGCTTCCTACGAGCAGTACTTC.